A single sample gave rise to the 20 T cell receptor beta chains below, sequenced in a study of blood T cell repertoires in COVID-19. Sequencing was performed with immunoSEQ multiplex PCR; in TCRdb, only in-frame clones are kept and a portion is missing. The data contain roughly 430,000 clones, nearly 90% of them singletons. Sequencing was done on a sample of PBMCs or T cells enriched from blood (not recorded which). Every receptor here comes from a woman aged 40 to 50 with acute COVID-19.

This clone appeared a single time. The V call is TRBV30, the J call TRBJ1-1, with a weak D call TRBD1 (5 bases). This CDR3 is 13 amino acids long. Germline V lookup: CDR1 GTSNPN, CDR2 SVGIG (reference sequence). V shed 3 bases and J shed 4 bases, with 12 bases lying between them. The CDR3: CAWRGVDSTEAFF. The DNA of the CDR3 is TGTGCCTGGAGAGGGGTGGATAGCACTGAAGCTTTCTTT.

The chain is built from TRBV9 and TRBJ2-7; TRBD2 matches at 13 bases. There are 18 residues in the CDR3. Trimming took 3 bases from V and 3 from J; bases not matched to a gene: 12. Germline-derived CDR1 and CDR2 are SGDLS and YYNGEE. This CDR3 is CASSASPGTSGDFYEQYF. As DNA, the CDR3 is TGTGCCAGCAGCGCCAGCCCAGGGACTAGCGGGGACTTCTACGAGCAGTACTTC.

The rearrangement links TRBV3-1 (or the pseudogene TRBV3-2) to TRBJ2-3; D perhaps matches TRBD2 (6 bases). V gave up 4 bases and J gave up 6 bases, with 26 bases separating them. In germline, CDR1 is LGHDT, CDR2 YNNKEL (reference sequence). The length of the CDR3 is 18 residues. The CDR3 sequence: CASSPRASAGRGADTQYF. The CDR3 region has the DNA TGTGCCAGCAGCCCCCGGGCCTCGGCCGGACGCGGGGCGGATACGCAGTATTTT.

A single count supports this clone. The CDR3 DNA reads as TGTGCCAGCAGCTTAGCGGGGGGGCGGATTGAAAAACTGTTTTTT. This encodes CASSLAGGRIEKLFF. The gene calls are TRBV7-9 and TRBJ1-4; D is perhaps TRBD1 (6 bases). Trimming left V 0 bases short and J 7 bases short, with 12 bases between. CDR3 length equals 15 residues. Germline CDR1 is SEHNR and CDR2 is FQNEAQ (reference sequence).

V usage is TRBV12-3 or TRBV12-4 and J usage is TRBJ1-5, with a possible D match to TRBD1 (5 bases). The CDR3 consists of 13 residues. Deletions cut 3 bases from V and 6 bases from J, with 9 bases between. CDR3 nucleotides: TGTGCCAGCAGTTTTGCGGGGGGTCAGCCCCAGCATTTT. Translating it yields CASSFAGGQPQHF.

This chain connects TRBV14 to TRBJ1-4, with 8 bases identical to TRBD1. Trimming at V came to 4 bases and at J to 3 bases, leaving 4 bases not matched to a gene. The CDR3 has 15 residues. Germline loops: CDR1 SGHDN, CDR2 FVKESK. The CDR3 here is CASSLRGPSNEKLFF. The CDR3 coding sequence is TGTGCCAGCAGCCTCAGGGGGCCGTCTAATGAAAAACTGTTTTTT.

The V call is TRBV5-1, the J call TRBJ2-5; a weak D match, TRBD1 (5 bases). With 5 bases removed from V and 1 base from J, the gap between germline ends came to 12 bases. CDR3 size: 14 residues. Germline V gives CDR1 SGHRS, CDR2 YFSETQ. CDR3 DNA sequence: TGCGCCAGCAGACAGGACCCACCCCAAGAGACCCAGTACTTC. Translating it yields CASRQDPPQETQYF.

CDR3 coding DNA: TGCGCCAGCAGCGTCGGGACAGTCAGCCAGCGGAACAATGAGCAGTTCTTC. It encodes CASSVGTVSQRNNEQFF. The chain links TRBV5-1 to TRBJ2-1, with 7 positions matching TRBD1. Trimming at V came to 4 bases and at J to 5 bases, leaving 15 bases not matched to a gene. The germline V gene encodes CDR1 SGHRS and CDR2 YFSETQ. The CDR3 contains 17 residues.

V gene TRBV7-9 combines with J gene TRBJ1-2; 8 nucleotides agree with TRBD1. This CDR3 is 15 amino acids long. CDR1 and CDR2 from the germline V gene are SEHNR and FQNEAQ (reference sequence). V was pared by 3 bases and J by 2 bases, with 5 bases of the junction left unmatched. The CDR3 nucleotides are TGTGCCAGCAGCTTTGACAGGGGCCTCAACTATGGCTACACCTTC. This codes for CASSFDRGLNYGYTF. Full variable domain (rest looked up from reference TRBV7-9 and TRBJ1-2): DTGVSQNPRHKITKRGQNVTFRCDPISEHNRLYWYRQTLGQGPEFLTYFQNEAQLEKSRLLSDRFSAERPKGSFSTLEIQRTEQGDSAMYLCASSFDRGLNYGYTFGSGTRLTVV.

Concerning this clone itself: This specimen includes other DNA sequences encoding the same CDR3. V usage is TRBV5-4 and J usage is TRBJ1-5, with 7 nucleotides matching TRBD1. This CDR3 contains 13 residues. Per germline, CDR1 SGHNT and CDR2 YYREEE (reference sequence). Trimming took 2 bases from V and 7 from J; bases not matched to a gene: 3. CDR3 amino acids: CASSLGGDQPQHF. The CDR3, as DNA: TGTGCCAGCAGCTTAGGGGGCGACCAGCCCCAGCATTTT.

This rearrangement joins TRBV4-1 to TRBJ1-1; D is perhaps TRBD1 (6 bases). Germline V gene sequence: CDR1 MGHRA, CDR2 YSYEKL. V was shortened by 6 bases and J by 1 base, with 15 bases between the two germline ends. The CDR3 sequence is 15 residues long. The CDR3 reads CASSYAGVKNTEAFF. As DNA, the CDR3 is TGCGCCAGCAGTTACGCAGGGGTTAAGAACACTGAAGCTTTCTTT.

The chain has TRBV5-1 and TRBJ2-3, with 8 bases aligning to TRBD1. The CDR3 contains 18 residues. Germline trimming cut 2 bases from V and 4 bases from J; bases unmatched to any gene: 15. The germline V gene encodes CDR1 SGHRS and CDR2 YFSETQ. CDR3 nucleotides: TGCGCCAGCAGCTTATATCCCCGGACAGGGATCGCGGCAGATACGCAGTATTTT. It encodes CASSLYPRTGIAADTQYF.

Notes on this clone: Other nucleotide sequences in the sample specify the same CDR3. This rearrangement joins TRBV7-9 to TRBJ2-7; 7 bases are a match to TRBD1. Germline assignment: CDR1 SEHNR and CDR2 FQNEAQ (reference sequence). The CDR3 is made up of 13 amino acids. J lost 3 bases, V lost 5 bases, and 4 bases had no gene match. The CDR3 nucleotides are TGTGCCAGCAGCCTGGGACAGATCTACGAGCAGTACTTC. It is translated as CASSLGQIYEQYF.

The chain uses TRBV30 and TRBJ2-7; 9 positions match TRBD1. V was pared by 2 bases and J by 5 bases, with 4 bases of the junction left unmatched. The CDR3 covers 13 residues. Looked up from germline, CDR1 is GTSNPN and CDR2 is SVGIG (reference sequence). CDR3 sequence: CAWSRDREHEQYF. The DNA for the CDR3 is TGTGCCTGGAGTAGGGACAGGGAACACGAGCAGTACTTC. Based on the CDR3 plus reference TRBV30 and TRBJ2-7, the full variable domain is SQTIHQWPATLVQPVGSPLSLECTVEGTSNPNLYWYRQAAGRGLQLLFYSVGIGQISSEVPQNLSASRPQDRQFILSSKKLLLSDSGFYLCAWSRDREHEQYFGPGTRLTVT.

This clone was counted a single time. V usage is TRBV5-6 and J usage is TRBJ2-2; TRBD2 aligns across 7 bases. The CDR3 loop spans 16 amino acids. The J segment lost 2 bases and the V segment lost 4 bases, leaving 8 bases of the junction unmatched. Germline V CDR1 and CDR2: SGHDT, YYEEEE. CDR3 region: CASSHRSGVNTGELFF. Here the CDR3 DNA reads TGTGCCAGCAGCCACCGAAGCGGGGTCAACACCGGGGAGCTGTTTTTT.

The rearrangement joins TRBV6-5 to TRBJ1-6; D gene ambiguous. Germline CDR1 MNHEY, CDR2 SVGAGI. V shed 5 bases and J shed 6 bases, with 8 bases lying between them. This CDR3 region has 13 residues. Here the CDR3 reads CASSPWLNSPLHF. CDR3 nucleotide sequence: TGTGCCAGCAGTCCATGGCTTAATTCACCCCTCCACTTT.

This chain connects TRBV9 to TRBJ2-7, with 7 bases lining up with TRBD1. V was clipped by 0 bases and J by 2 bases; unmatched bases: 5. This CDR3 is 15 amino acids long. In germline, CDR1 is SGDLS, CDR2 YYNGEE. The CDR3 loop is CASSVGGQIAYEQYF. In DNA, the CDR3 is TGTGCCAGCAGCGTAGGGGGACAGATAGCCTACGAGCAGTACTTC.

The sample holds one count of this clone. This chain links TRBV9 with TRBJ2-5; 9 bases are shared with TRBD2. This CDR3 spans 15 amino acids. CDR1 and CDR2 (germline): SGDLS, YYNGEE. J gave up 7 bases and V 0 bases, and 7 bases lay outside the gene matches. CDR3 sequence reads: CASSVDASGVGTQYF. DNA for the CDR3: TGTGCCAGCAGCGTAGATGCTAGCGGGGTGGGGACCCAGTACTTC.

The chain combines TRBV5-1 with TRBJ1-1; TRBD1 matches 7 bases. Germline CDR1 SGHRS, CDR2 YFSETQ. Trimming removed 1 base from V and 6 bases from J; junction bases left unmatched: 15. The CDR3 loop spans 17 amino acids. The CDR3 nucleotides are TGCGCCAGCAGCTTGCGGACAGGCCCTTTGCCCTTAGCTGAAGCTTTCTTT. It translates to CASSLRTGPLPLAEAFF.

This clone appeared a few times. The CDR3 loop reads CASSLTGDQPQHF. The CDR3, as DNA: TGTGCCAGCTCATTAACAGGGGATCAGCCCCAGCATTTT. The chain couples TRBV18 to TRBJ1-5; TRBD1 aligns across 7 bases. Germline V gives CDR1 KGHSH, CDR2 LQKENI. This CDR3 has 13 residues. The V segment lost 5 bases and the J segment 5 bases; nucleotides outside the gene matches: 3.